The 16 T cell receptor beta chains listed next were all sequenced from one sample in a study of low-dose radiotherapy and immunotherapy resistance in tumors. Described time point: after trial treatment. Sample treatment: LDRT plus nivolumab, ipilimumab, low-dose cyclophosphamide and aspirin (RACIN trial). First-strand cDNA relied on TRAV- and TRBV-specific primers spanning alpha and beta chains. A roughly 20-cycle PCR with a constant-region primer and V-primer adapter amplified TCRs. From the reads, TCRdb called clonotypes with MiXCR, one entry per CDR3 protein. The data contain around 80,000 distinct CDR3 sequences, over 15% of them singletons. This specimen was PBMCs, taken after low-dose radiotherapy plus immunotherapy. These TCRs come from a male donor with prostate cancer.

This clonotype was detected ten times or more. The CDR3 loop is CASSSLRDSVEQYF. CDR3 nucleotides: TGTGCCAGCAGCTCTCTCCGGGACTCAGTGGAGCAGTACTTC. The J gene is TRBJ2-7, the V gene TRBV7-8; possibly TRBD2 for D (6 bases). The CDR3 contains 14 residues. The ends were cut back, 4 bases at V and 7 bases at J, with 17 bases in the middle. Germline CDR1 is SGHVS and CDR2 is FQNEAQ.

This clonotype was recorded many times. The chain recombines TRBV3-1 with TRBJ2-7; possibly TRBD2 for D (6 bases). Germline CDR1 reads LGHDT; CDR2 reads YNNKEL (reference sequence). The V gene lost 6 bases and the J gene lost 1 base, with 13 bases spanning the gap. The CDR3 loop spans 14 amino acids. This chain's CDR3 is CASRPAGGSYEQYF. As DNA, the CDR3 is TGTGCCAGCAGACCAGCGGGTGGGTCCTACGAGCAGTACTTC.

At least ten counts were recorded for this clonotype. The V call is TRBV29-1, the J call TRBJ2-1; 13 bases are shared with TRBD2. Germline CDR1 and CDR2: SQVTM and ANQGSEA. The CDR3 runs to 13 residues. The J segment lost 8 bases and the V segment lost 4 bases, leaving 2 bases of the junction unmatched. The CDR3 loop reads CSVGTSGRYEQFF. The CDR3 nucleotides read TGCAGCGTTGGGACTAGCGGGAGATATGAGCAGTTCTTC.

This clonotype came up many times. J is TRBJ2-3 and V is TRBV14; the match to TRBD1 covers 10 bases. With 1 base clipped from V and 5 bases from J, the junction kept 3 bases outside the gene matches. In germline, CDR1 is SGHDN, CDR2 FVKESK. The length of the CDR3 is 15 residues. CDR3 sequence: CASSQGQGARDTQYF. Written as DNA, the CDR3 is TGTGCCAGCAGCCAAGGACAGGGGGCACGAGATACGCAGTATTTT.

The chain combines TRBV6-1 with TRBJ2-1, with TRBD1 matching over 7 bases. CDR3 length: 16 residues. The germline CDR1 and CDR2 sequences are MNHNS and SASEGT. The junction had 8 bases not matched to a gene; V was cut back by 4 bases and J by 2 bases. The CDR3 nucleotides read TGTGCCAGCAGTGTCTACCGGGACAGAGCCTACAATGAGCAGTTCTTC. Its translation: CASSVYRDRAYNEQFF.

At least ten counts were recorded for this clonotype. The chain joins TRBV27 to TRBJ2-3; D is perhaps TRBD1 or TRBD2 (5 bases each). CDR1 is MNHEY, CDR2 SMNVEV, per germline (reference sequence). The CDR3 is 16 residues long. Trimming cost V 4 bases and J 7 bases, with 21 bases left between them. CDR3 bases: TGTGCCAGCAGTTCCCCCGTACAACGAGGGGCGTATACGCAGTATTTT. Protein: CASSSPVQRGAYTQYF.

This clonotype was observed many times. This chain links TRBV10-3 with TRBJ2-1, with no clear D. The CDR3 sequence is 11 residues long. Germline lookup yields CDR1 ENHRY and CDR2 SYGVKD. The V and J ends lost 2 bases and 8 bases respectively, with 4 bases between them. The CDR3 region is CAISESYEQFF. The CDR3 coding sequence is TGTGCCATCAGTGAGAGTTATGAGCAGTTCTTC.

Turning to this clonotype: A far larger clone is just one base off, so this is likely a read error. This chain links TRBV7-9 with TRBJ1-6; D remains ambiguous. The CDR3 covers 12 residues. Germline V gene sequence: CDR1 SEHNR, CDR2 FQNEAQ (reference sequence). Trimming removed 1 base at V and 8 bases at J, with 3 bases between. CDR3 sequence reads: CASSLGDSPLHF. DNA for the CDR3: TGTGCCAGCAGCTTAGGCGATTCACCCCTCCACTTT.

There are many counts of this clonotype. V gene TRBV3-1 combines with J gene TRBJ1-4, with TRBD1 matching over 8 bases. Looked up from germline, CDR1 is LGHDT and CDR2 is YNNKEL (reference sequence). V was pared by 0 bases and J by 7 bases, with 7 bases of the junction left unmatched. The CDR3 is 16 residues long. The CDR3 region is CASSQEWTGSGEKLFF. The CDR3 coding sequence is TGTGCCAGCAGCCAAGAATGGACAGGGTCGGGTGAAAAACTGTTTTTT.

This clonotype was observed at least ten times. The chain has TRBV6-8 and TRBJ1-1; no definite D call. The V end was cut by 6 bases, the J end by 3 bases, with 11 bases between. This CDR3 has 13 residues. Germline V gene lookup returns CDR1 MNHGY and CDR2 SAAAGT. CDR3 in amino acids: CASRTPLDTEAFF. The CDR3 DNA reads TGTGCCAGCAGAACCCCCCTAGACACTGAAGCTTTCTTT.

This clonotype was counted ten times or more. The chain uses TRBV7-2 and TRBJ2-5; no clear D gene. The CDR3 contains 14 residues. Germline lookup yields CDR1 SGHTA and CDR2 FQGNSA. V lost 5 bases and J lost 5, with 15 bases in between. The CDR3: CASSQPGEIETQYF. The CDR3 DNA follows: TGTGCCAGCAGCCAACCGGGTGAGATTGAGACCCAGTACTTC.

The chain links TRBV6-6 to TRBJ2-4; 13 bases map to TRBD2. This CDR3 has 18 amino acids. Germline CDR1 and CDR2: MNHNY and SVGAGI (reference sequence). V lost 6 bases to trimming and J lost 1 base; unmatched junction nucleotides: 9. For the CDR3, the DNA is TGTGCCAGCAGGCCCACTAGCGGGAGGGCCGATGCCAAAAACATTCAGTACTTC. It encodes CASRPTSGRADAKNIQYF.

The chain is built from TRBV20-1 and TRBJ1-5; D not resolved. Germline V gene lookup returns CDR1 DFQATT and CDR2 SNEGSKA (reference sequence). Between the trimmed V and J ends, which lost 3 bases and 5 bases, there was a span of 11 bases. This CDR3 is 13 amino acids long. CDR3 in amino acids: CSASAGWDQPQHF. The CDR3 region has the DNA TGCAGTGCTAGCGCAGGCTGGGATCAGCCCCAGCATTTT.

This clonotype came up many times. This chain connects TRBV6-2 or TRBV6-3 to TRBJ1-1, with 9 nucleotides matching TRBD1. Germline V gene sequence: CDR1 MNHEY, CDR2 SVGEGT. Unmatched junction bases numbered 9, after V lost 5 bases and J lost 5 bases. The CDR3 length is 15 residues. The CDR3 region has the DNA TGTGCCAGCAGTCAATCCGGACAGGGGCGGACTGAAGCTTTCTTT. Translated: CASSQSGQGRTEAFF.

This clonotype was recorded at least ten times. This rearrangement joins TRBV30 to TRBJ2-1, with TRBD2 matching over 11 bases. This CDR3 spans 15 amino acids. V gave up 4 bases and J gave up 2 bases; unmatched junction bases: 4. Per germline, CDR1 GTSNPN and CDR2 SVGIG (reference sequence). CDR3 in DNA: TGTGCCTGGACCCGACTAGCGGGAACCTACAATGAGCAGTTCTTC. Translation: CAWTRLAGTYNEQFF.

This clonotype was counted many times. The chain carries TRBV30 and TRBJ2-1; no clear D. Germline loops: CDR1 GTSNPN, CDR2 SVGIG (reference sequence). The CDR3 is 12 amino acids. Trimming left V 4 bases short and J 13 bases short, with 17 bases between. CDR3 residues: CAWKASPGSQFF. The DNA of the CDR3 is TGTGCCTGGAAAGCGAGCCCGGGTTCTCAGTTCTTC.